The T cell receptor beta chain described here comes from a study of CD8 T cells in ankylosing spondylitis. TCRdb re-called the 5' RACE reads through MiXCR, storing one row per CDR3 protein. Counted here are 350,000 to 450,000 distinct CDR3 sequences, around 26% occurring once; the ten biggest clones make up 0.89%. Points from the study as a whole: Reportedly, significant enrichment of disease-linked clones occurred in matched ankylosing spondylitis synovial fluid. Within ankylosing spondylitis blood, a TCR beta motif made up of seven or eight highly homologous variants appeared to be characteristic. In peripheral blood, disease-linked CD8+ clones occurred at relatively low frequencies.

The CDR3 contains 15 residues. Trimming shortened V by 3 bases and J by 0 bases, and 12 bases separated the two germline ends. The germline CDR1 and CDR2 sequences are SGHRS and YFSETQ. Notes on this clonotype: Its target is not known.

The sequenced sample was blood, either unsorted or a sorted T cell fraction (not recorded which). This clonotype originated in a male donor with ankylosing spondylitis. This sequence joins TRBV5-1 and TRBJ1-2; perhaps TRBD1 as D (5 bases). CDR3: CASSSRGSANYGYTF. The CDR3 DNA reads TGCGCCAGCAGCTCCCGGGGGAGCGCTAACTATGGCTACACCTTC.